This record covers a single T cell receptor beta chain. These data come from a study of CDR3 diversity in severe acne. TCRdb fed the PCR reads into MiXCR, producing one record per CDR3 protein. The sample lists about 85,000 distinct CDR3 sequences; 48% were seen once. V lost 3 bases and J lost 6, with 18 bases in between. The germline gives CDR1 MGHRA, CDR2 YSYEKL. The CDR3 contains 16 residues. This TCR came from a male donor in good health, serving as a control. The chain is built from TRBV4-1 and TRBJ1-3; D perhaps matches TRBD1 (6 bases). Material: blood. CDR3 nucleotides: TGCGCCAGCAGCCACCAGGGGAGAGAGCTGGCAAACACCATATATTTT. As protein: CASSHQGRELANTIYF.